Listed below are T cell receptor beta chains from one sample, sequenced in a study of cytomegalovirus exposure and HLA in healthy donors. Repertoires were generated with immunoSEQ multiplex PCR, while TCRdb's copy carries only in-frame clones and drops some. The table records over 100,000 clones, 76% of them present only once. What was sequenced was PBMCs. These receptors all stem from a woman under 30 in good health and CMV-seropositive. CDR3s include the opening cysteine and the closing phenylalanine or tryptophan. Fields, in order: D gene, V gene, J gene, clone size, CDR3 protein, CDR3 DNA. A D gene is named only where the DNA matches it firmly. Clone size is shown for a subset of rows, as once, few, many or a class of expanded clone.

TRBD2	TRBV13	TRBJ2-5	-	CASSLGGGALQETQYF	TGTGCCAGCAGCTTAGGGGGAGGGGCGCTTCAAGAGACCCAGTACTTC
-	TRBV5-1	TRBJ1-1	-	CASSEVQGAGTEAFF	TGCGCCAGCAGCGAGGTTCAGGGCGCTGGCACTGAAGCTTTCTTT
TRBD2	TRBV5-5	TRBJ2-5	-	CASSSYSGGQETQYF	TGTGCCAGCAGCTCATATAGCGGGGGCCAAGAGACCCAGTACTTC
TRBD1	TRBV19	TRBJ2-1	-	CASRDRGSTNEQFF	TGTGCCAGTAGGGACAGGGGGTCGACCAATGAGCAGTTCTTC
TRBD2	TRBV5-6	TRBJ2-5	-	CASSLAGRVYF	TGTGCCAGCAGCTTAGCCGGGAGGGTATACTTC
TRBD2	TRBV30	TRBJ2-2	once	CAWQGGLAGTGELFF	TGTGCCTGGCAGGGGGGACTAGCGGGGACCGGGGAGCTGTTTTTT
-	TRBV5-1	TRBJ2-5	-	CASSLEDGSAQTQYF	TGCGCCAGCAGCTTGGAGGACGGGAGCGCTCAGACCCAGTACTTC
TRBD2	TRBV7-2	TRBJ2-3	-	CASSLTSGSGKDTQYF	TGTGCCAGCAGCTTGACTAGCGGGAGTGGTAAGGATACGCAGTATTTT
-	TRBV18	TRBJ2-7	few	CASSQGQVPYEQYF	TGTGCCAGCTCACAGGGACAAGTCCCCTACGAGCAGTACTTC
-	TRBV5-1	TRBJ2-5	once	CASSQGGQETQYF	TGCGCCAGCAGCCAAGGCGGCCAAGAGACCCAGTACTTC
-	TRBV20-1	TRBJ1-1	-	CSALGWAEALF	TGCAGTGCCCTCGGATGGGCTGAAGCTTTATTT
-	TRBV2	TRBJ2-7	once	CASTEGAREQYF	TGTGCCAGCACGGAGGGGGCGAGGGAGCAGTACTTC
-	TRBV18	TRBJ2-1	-	CASSPLAQVTYNEQFF	TGTGCCAGCTCACCACTAGCGCAGGTTACCTACAATGAGCAGTTCTTC
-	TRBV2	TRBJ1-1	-	CASTYVTSVGAFF	TGTGCCAGCACTTACGTGACAAGTGTGGGAGCTTTCTTT
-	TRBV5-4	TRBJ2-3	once	CASSFKGSSDTQYF	TGTGCCAGCAGCTTTAAAGGTAGCTCAGATACGCAGTATTTT
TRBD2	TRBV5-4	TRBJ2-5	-	CASSLISTSGSQETQYF	TGTGCCAGCAGCTTGATATCGACTAGCGGGTCCCAAGAGACCCAGTACTTC
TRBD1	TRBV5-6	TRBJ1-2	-	CASSPKGQGVYGYTF	TGTGCCAGCAGCCCGAAGGGACAGGGTGTTTATGGCTACACCTTC
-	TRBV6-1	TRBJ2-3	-	CASSAFTHQGQYF	TGTGCCAGCAGTGCCTTCACACATCAGGGGCAGTATTTT
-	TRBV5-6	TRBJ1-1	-	CASSLASAGASFNTEAFF	TGTGCCAGCAGCTTGGCCTCTGCAGGGGCGTCATTCAACACTGAAGCTTTCTTT
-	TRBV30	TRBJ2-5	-	CAWSQETQYF	TGTGCCTGGAGTCAGGAGACCCAGTACTTC
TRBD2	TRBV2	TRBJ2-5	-	CAVRLAGVPETQYF	TGTGCCGTTCGACTAGCGGGAGTCCCAGAGACCCAGTACTTC
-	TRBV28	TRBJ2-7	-	CASSFRSYEQYF	TGTGCCAGCAGTTTTCGCTCCTACGAGCAGTACTTC
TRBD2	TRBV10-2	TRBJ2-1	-	CASSDPVGTSGHQANEQFF	TGCGCCAGCAGTGACCCAGTAGGTACTAGCGGTCATCAAGCAAATGAGCAGTTCTTC
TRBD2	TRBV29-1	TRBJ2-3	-	CSVETSGRTQYF	TGCAGCGTTGAGACTAGCGGGAGAACGCAGTATTTT
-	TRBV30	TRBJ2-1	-	CAWSDGNVNEQFF	TGTGCCTGGAGTGACGGGAACGTCAATGAGCAGTTCTTC
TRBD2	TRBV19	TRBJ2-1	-	CASGYGGRNEQFF	TGTGCCAGCGGCTATGGCGGGAGGAATGAGCAGTTCTTC
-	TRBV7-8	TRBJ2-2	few	CASSPGGTGELFF	TGTGCCAGCAGCCCAGGGGGGACCGGGGAGCTGTTTTTT
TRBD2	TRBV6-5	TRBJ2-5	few	CASSYSGWETQYF	TGTGCCAGCAGTTATAGCGGGTGGGAGACCCAGTACTTC
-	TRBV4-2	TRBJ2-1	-	CASSQDLPVLSSYNEQFF	TGTGCCAGCAGCCAAGACTTACCGGTGCTGAGCTCCTACAATGAGCAGTTCTTC
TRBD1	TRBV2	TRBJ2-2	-	CASSERGQGIGELFF	TGTGCCAGCAGTGAAAGGGGACAGGGGATCGGGGAGCTGTTTTTT
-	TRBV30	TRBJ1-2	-	CAWSPGGGRLGASYGYTF	TGTGCCTGGAGTCCTGGGGGGGGGCGTTTAGGGGCTAGCTATGGCTACACCTTC
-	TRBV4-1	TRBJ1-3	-	CASSQGAGNTIYF	TGCGCCAGCAGCCAGGGGGCCGGAAACACCATATATTTT
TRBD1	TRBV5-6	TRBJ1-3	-	CASSSPGTGPYAGNTIYF	TGTGCCAGCAGCTCCCCCGGGACAGGGCCCTACGCTGGAAACACCATATATTTT
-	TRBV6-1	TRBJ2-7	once	CASLPMTGNEQYF	TGTGCCAGCCTACCAATGACAGGAAACGAGCAGTACTTC
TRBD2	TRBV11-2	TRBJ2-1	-	CASSWREGPYNEQFF	TGTGCCAGCAGCTGGCGGGAGGGCCCCTACAATGAGCAGTTCTTC
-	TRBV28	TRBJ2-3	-	CASSHRGSTDTQYF	TGTGCCAGCAGCCATAGGGGAAGCACAGATACGCAGTATTTT
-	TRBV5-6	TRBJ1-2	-	CASSWTDRLRVHGYTF	TGTGCCAGCAGCTGGACGGACCGTTTGAGGGTTCATGGCTACACCTTC
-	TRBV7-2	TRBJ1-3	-	CASSSPLSSGNTIYF	TGTGCCAGCAGCTCCCCCCTTAGCTCTGGAAACACCATATATTTT
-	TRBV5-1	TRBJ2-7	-	CASSLAGRGRDEQYF	TGCGCCAGCAGCTTGGCGGGCAGGGGAAGAGACGAGCAGTACTTC
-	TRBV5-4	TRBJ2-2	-	CASSLDGLTGELFF	TGTGCCAGCAGCTTGGACGGTTTGACCGGGGAGCTGTTTTTT
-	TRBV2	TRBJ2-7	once	CASSRDFSYEQYF	TGTGCCAGCAGTCGGGACTTTTCCTACGAGCAGTACTTC
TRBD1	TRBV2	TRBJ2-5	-	CASSQGDETQYF	TGTGCCAGCAGTCAGGGGGATGAGACCCAGTACTTC
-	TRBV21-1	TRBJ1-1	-	CASPNGQGAGVNTEAFF	TGTGCCAGCCCTAACGGGCAGGGGGCCGGAGTGAACACTGAAGCTTTCTTT
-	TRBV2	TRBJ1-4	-	CATRRGEKLFF	TGTGCCACCCGCCGGGGTGAAAAACTGTTTTTT
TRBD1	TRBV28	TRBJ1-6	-	CASSPPDRYNSPLHF	TGTGCCAGCAGCCCGCCGGACAGGTATAATTCACCCCTCCACTTT
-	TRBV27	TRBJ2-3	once	CASSPQRLYTDTQYF	TGTGCCAGCAGCCCCCAGCGACTATACACAGATACGCAGTATTTT
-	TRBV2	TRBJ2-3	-	CASSDQGTDTQYF	TGTGCCAGCAGTGACCAGGGGACAGATACGCAGTATTTT
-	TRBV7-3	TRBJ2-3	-	CASSKSNSDTQYF	TGTGCCAGCAGCAAGAGTAATTCAGATACGCAGTATTTT
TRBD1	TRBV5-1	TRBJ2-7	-	CASSSGGTGTYEQYF	TGCGCCAGCAGCTCGGGCGGGACAGGCACCTACGAGCAGTACTTC
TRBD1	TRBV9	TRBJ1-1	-	CASSVAGQGTGTEAFF	TGTGCCAGCAGCGTAGCCGGACAGGGGACGGGCACTGAAGCTTTCTTT
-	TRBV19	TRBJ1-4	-	CASSMREINEKLFF	TGTGCCAGTAGTATGCGGGAGATCAATGAAAAACTGTTTTTT
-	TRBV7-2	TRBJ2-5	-	CASSDWGGAGETQYF	TGTGCCAGCAGCGACTGGGGGGGCGCGGGAGAGACCCAGTACTTC
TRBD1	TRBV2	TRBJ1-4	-	CASNRDRDEKLFF	TGTGCCAGCAATAGGGACAGAGATGAAAAACTGTTTTTT
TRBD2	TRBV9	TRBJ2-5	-	CASSVGPGGYQETQYF	TGTGCCAGCAGCGTAGGTCCGGGGGGTTACCAAGAGACCCAGTACTTC
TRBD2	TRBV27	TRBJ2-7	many	CASSWSSGSSYEQYF	TGTGCCAGCAGTTGGTCTAGCGGGAGTTCCTACGAGCAGTACTTC
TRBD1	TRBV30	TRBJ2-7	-	CAWGQGANEQYF	TGTGCCTGGGGGCAGGGGGCCAACGAGCAGTACTTC